The T cell receptor beta chain under discussion was sequenced for a study of T cell responses to AZD1222 COVID-19 vaccine (dated by TCRdb to the early 2020s). Broadly, across the study: AZD1222 recipients whose second dose came at about 4 weeks and those whose second dose came at about 12 weeks were combined into one group, since spike-specific TCR depth and breadth did not differ between the two schedules. TCR sequencing was performed for about 240 trial participants, of whom around 200 were given two doses of AZD1222 and approximately 26 were given two doses of MenACWY control vaccine. Trial participants were enrolled by age into subgroups of 18-55, 56-69 and 70-plus years, and around 140, 26 and 57 TCR-sequenced participants, respectively, were included in these subgroups.

In light of the paper, this sample's time point label describes: baseline before first vaccination. Samples from vaccinated people were obtained from the UK trials COV001 and COV002, which included a single-blind randomized controlled phase 2/3 trial of AZD1222 (ChAdOx1 nCoV-19) in healthy adults. For TCRbeta chain sequencing, PBMC samples from trial participants were taken at day 0 and at day 28 after the second dose. V is trimmed back by 3 bases and J by 3 bases, and the junction contains 4 bases that no gene match accounts for. Measured from the cysteine to the phenylalanine, the CDR3 is 16 residues long. Here the CDR3 DNA is all that survives: 48 bases in frame from base 1. As encoded in the germline V gene, CDR1 is MDHEN while CDR2 is SYDVKM. The CDR3 regions of human TCRbeta chains were analyzed by immunosequencing. For the original study's pipeline: Repertoire TCRs were checked for matches against a reference library of SARS-CoV-2-specific TCRs that had been generated using the MIRA antigen-specificity platform. Breadth meant the fraction of unique TCRs that were SARS-CoV-2-associated, whereas depth meant the fraction of total T cells that were SARS-CoV-2-associated. Using the MIRA data, each spike-specific TCR was mapped to the spike region that the TCR reacts to and placed in a CD4 or CD8 class. Log10-transformed breadth and depth values were compared by one-way ANOVA with Sidak's multiple comparisons tests. TCRdb stores this immuneACCESS table with in-frame sequences only. Part of the clones is absent; in the studies checked, under half of the shortfall reflects unresolved V genes, and no reason is known for the rest. V, J and clone size are taken as reported in that table, and D and trimming were inferred from the DNA itself. In all, the sample holds fewer than 300,000 clones, and more than 85% of those were seen once. The top ten clones comprise roughly 0.5% of the sample.

What the authors observed across the whole study: After two AZD1222 doses, both the breadth and the depth of spike-specific TCRs were significantly higher than at day 0 and than in MenACWY recipients. Conclusions about previously exposed vaccinees are limited, since just six AZD1222 recipients were seropositive for SARS-CoV-2 at baseline. In the small 56-69-year group, the increase in depth fell short of significance, most likely because of low power. Participants were mostly white British and included more females than males, and it was suggested by the authors that clonal diversity may have been underestimated. CD4 TCRs associated with the vaccine covered the entire spike protein, and the dominant responses were in regions 160-218 and 743-854. Reportedly, close to half of the unique spike-specific TCRs recognized epitopes lying outside the regions that are mutated in the B.1.351 and B.1.1.7 variants. No day 14 peak-response samples were available, so repertoires were characterized only after the peak T cell response.

Comment on this clone: Its antigen is currently not known. Base qualities are missing; no much larger clone stands one base away.

The sequences come from peripheral blood, collected on day 0 of AZD1222 vaccination. This sequence originates from an adult in good health. The V gene is TRBV28 and the J gene is TRBJ2-2, and 10 bases in between align with TRBD1. The encoded CDR3 is CASSLIGQGDTGELFF. The nucleotide sequence reads TGTGCCAGCAGTTTGATCGGACAGGGGGACACCGGGGAGCTGTTTTTT.